One sample yielded the 30 T cell receptor beta chains listed below, sequenced in a study of T cells of healthy individuals. TCRdb independently ran MiXCR on the 5' RACE reads; one entry per CDR3 protein. The table includes about 60,000 distinct CDR3 sequences, around 15% detected once. The receptors originated from a human donor in good health.

This clonotype appeared many times. CDR3 protein: CAWSVQGAGDTQYF. In DNA form, the CDR3 reads TGTGCCTGGAGTGTACAGGGGGCGGGAGATACGCAGTATTTT. This chain connects TRBV30 to TRBJ2-3; 9 bases fit TRBD1. There are 14 residues in the CDR3. After removal of 0 bases from V and 5 bases from J, the junction contained 3 bases not matched to a gene. The germline V gene encodes CDR1 GTSNPN and CDR2 SVGIG (reference sequence).

This clonotype appeared many times. This chain connects TRBV25-1 to TRBJ1-2, with D perhaps TRBD1 (5 bases). The germline V gene has CDR1 MGHDK and CDR2 SYGVNS. CDR3 length: 13 amino acids. The V end lost 7 bases, the J end lost 0 bases, and 9 bases lay between the germline ends. The CDR3, as DNA: TGTGCCAGCACCCAGGGAGCTAACTATGGCTACACCTTC. It encodes CASTQGANYGYTF.

This clonotype appeared many times. The chain links TRBV11-2 to TRBJ2-1; D is ambiguous. In germline, CDR1 is SGHAT, CDR2 FQNNGV. This CDR3 comprises 15 residues. V lost 5 bases, J lost 3 bases, and 14 bases lay in between. In DNA form, the CDR3 reads TGTGCCAGCAGCCCCGCGGCCTTGGGCTACAATGAGCAGTTCTTC. Its protein is CASSPAALGYNEQFF.

In this sample, this clonotype turned up many times. The rearrangement joins TRBV30 to TRBJ1-5, with D possibly being TRBD1 (6 bases). CDR3 length equals 14 residues. Trimming took 5 bases from V and 2 from J, leaving 13 bases between them. CDR1 is GTSNPN, CDR2 SVGIG, per germline (reference sequence). The CDR3 region is CAWGTGIGNQPQHF. CDR3 bases: TGTGCCTGGGGTACAGGGATTGGCAATCAGCCCCAGCATTTT.

This clonotype was observed a few times. This chain joins TRBV20-1 and TRBJ2-5; perhaps TRBD1 as D (6 bases). Germline CDR1 is DFQATT and CDR2 is SNEGSKA (reference sequence). V lost 0 bases and J 4 bases, leaving 15 bases between the germline ends. There are 15 residues in the CDR3. Here the CDR3 reads CSARDNGRGGETQYF. CDR3 sequence (DNA): TGCAGTGCTAGAGATAATGGCAGGGGTGGAGAGACCCAGTACTTC.

This clonotype showed up just a few times. This chain joins TRBV18 and TRBJ2-5, with D maybe TRBD2 (5 bases). Germline values: CDR1 KGHSH, CDR2 LQKENI. The V and J ends lost 0 bases and 1 base respectively, with 6 bases between them. The CDR3 is 14 amino acids. CDR3 protein: CASSPPLAQETQYF. The CDR3 DNA reads TGTGCCAGCTCACCACCGCTAGCCCAAGAGACCCAGTACTTC.

This clonotype has at least ten counts. The DNA for the CDR3 is TGTGCCAGCAGCGCGCGCCTAGCGGGAAGACTTTACGAGCAGTACTTC. Translated: CASSARLAGRLYEQYF. V is TRBV5-6 and J is TRBJ2-7; 9 nucleotides match TRBD2. Germline V gene lookup returns CDR1 SGHDT and CDR2 YYEEEE. This CDR3 comprises 16 residues. J lost 4 bases, V lost 4 bases, and 12 bases had no gene match.

The sample holds many counts of this clonotype. CDR3: CASSFGTAVNTGELFF. DNA for the CDR3: TGTGCCAGCAGCTTTGGGACTGCCGTGAACACCGGGGAGCTGTTTTTT. The chain links TRBV11-3 to TRBJ2-2; possibly TRBD2 for D (6 bases). The CDR3 covers 16 residues. With 3 bases removed from V and 1 base from J, the gap between germline ends came to 12 bases. Germline V lookup: CDR1 SGHNT, CDR2 YENEEA.

This clonotype was recorded at least ten times. The chain links TRBV18 to TRBJ1-2, with a possible D match to TRBD1 (5 bases). V lost 3 bases, J lost 5 bases, and 10 bases lay in between. The CDR3 has 13 amino acids. The germline V gene has CDR1 KGHSH and CDR2 LQKENI. CDR3 sequence (DNA): TGTGCCAGCTCACCGGGGCGGGATTATGGCTACACCTTC. This gives the protein CASSPGRDYGYTF.

This clonotype came up many times. V gene TRBV15 combines with J gene TRBJ1-6, with D uncertain. This CDR3 is 17 amino acids long. Germline V lookup: CDR1 LNHNV, CDR2 YYDKDF (reference sequence). V shed 0 bases and J shed 0 bases, with 9 bases lying between them. In DNA, the CDR3 is TGTGCCACCAGCAGAGAGGGCGGGAGCTCCTATAATTCACCCCTCCACTTT. Amino acids: CATSREGGSSYNSPLHF.

This clonotype showed up just a few times. This chain joins TRBV12-3 or TRBV12-4 and TRBJ1-6; D is unresolved. The CDR3 runs 12 residues. The V and J ends lost 5 bases and 10 bases respectively, with 9 bases between them. In DNA form, the CDR3 reads TGTGCCAGCAGTGTCGGAGGGTCACCCCTCCACTTT. This encodes CASSVGGSPLHF.

This clonotype appeared many times. The genes are TRBV29-1 and TRBJ2-7; 7 bases align to TRBD1. V shed 1 base and J 4 bases; nucleotides not matched to a gene: 1. Germline V gives CDR1 SQVTM, CDR2 ANQGSEA. The CDR3 has 12 residues. The CDR3 DNA follows: TGCAGCGTTGAAGGACAGGGATACGAGCAGTACTTC. Translation gives CSVEGQGYEQYF.

Note on this clonotype: This may be a read error, as it is one base from a much larger clone. The conserved final phenylalanine or tryptophan is absent from the CDR3, which likely points to a read error. The CDR3 protein is CASSSERVTDTQYL. In DNA, the CDR3 is TGTGCCAGCAGTTCCGAGAGGGTCACAGATACGCAGTATTTG. The J gene is TRBJ2-3, the V gene TRBV27, with D possibly being TRBD2 (5 bases). V dropped 4 bases and J dropped 2 bases, with 10 bases sitting between them. The germline gives CDR1 MNHEY, CDR2 SMNVEV (reference sequence). This CDR3 is 14 amino acids long.

This clonotype has a count of ten or more. The chain combines TRBV2 with TRBJ2-7; D remains unclear. Germline V lookup: CDR1 SNHLY, CDR2 FYNNEI. The CDR3 is made up of 17 amino acids. V dropped 2 bases and J dropped 6 bases, with 23 bases sitting between them. The CDR3 protein is CASSELWRPTRGGEQYF. In nucleotides, the CDR3 is TGTGCCAGCAGTGAATTGTGGCGACCGACGCGTGGCGGCGAGCAGTACTTC.

This clonotype has more than one count but fewer than ten. J is TRBJ1-3 and V is TRBV5-1; the match to TRBD1 covers 10 bases. CDR1 and CDR2 (germline): SGHRS, YFSETQ. This CDR3 has 16 residues. J was trimmed by 2 bases and V by 0 bases; bases with no gene match: 2. The CDR3 spells CASSLEGQGPGNTIYF. Here the CDR3 DNA reads TGCGCCAGCAGCTTGGAGGGACAGGGGCCTGGAAACACCATATATTTT.

V is TRBV7-6 and J is TRBJ1-2, with D possibly matching TRBD1 (5 bases). CDR1 SGHVS and CDR2 FNYEAQ come from the germline V gene. The CDR3 is made up of 17 amino acids. V gave up 4 bases and J gave up 5 bases, with 23 bases separating them. The CDR3 DNA is TGTGCCAGCAGCTACGGGACCTCCTGGTGGGGGGGGTATGGCTACACCTTC. As protein: CASSYGTSWWGGYGYTF.

This sequence joins TRBV5-1 and TRBJ2-7; D gene uncertain. Trimming removed 2 bases at V and 1 base at J, with 4 bases between. CDR3 length: 12 residues. CDR1 is SGHRS, CDR2 YFSETQ, per germline. In DNA form, the CDR3 reads TGCGCCAGCAGCTTTGGGTCCTACGAGCAGTACTTC. Translating gives CASSFGSYEQYF.

In its sample, this clonotype was seen a few times. The rearrangement links TRBV7-2 to TRBJ2-3, with a weak D call TRBD2 (5 bases). The germline gives CDR1 SGHTA, CDR2 FQGNSA. Between the trimmed V and J ends, which lost 5 bases and 1 base, there was a span of 10 bases. The CDR3 spans 14 residues. In DNA form, the CDR3 reads TGTGCCAGCAGCCGGGATCGGGGCACAGATACGCAGTATTTT. It yields the protein CASSRDRGTDTQYF.

On this clonotype: A much larger clonotype is one base distant, so this may be a read error. The genes are TRBV18 and TRBJ2-3, with D tentatively TRBD1 (5 bases). The assigned J gene may be wrong: the sequence end matches TRBJ1-5 better. CDR1 is KGHSH, CDR2 LQKENI, per germline. The CDR3 consists of 14 residues. The CDR3: CASSPGAGPDTQHF. CDR3 bases: TGTGCCAGCTCCCCCGGGGCGGGACCAGATACGCAGCATTTT.

This rearrangement joins TRBV5-1 to TRBJ2-2; D remains unclear. Germline V gene lookup returns CDR1 SGHRS and CDR2 YFSETQ. This CDR3 is built from 13 residues. V shed 0 bases and J shed 6 bases, with 6 bases lying between them. The CDR3 DNA follows: TGCGCCAGCAGCTTGGAGGGATCCGGGGAGCTGTTTTTT. Its protein is CASSLEGSGELFF.

This clonotype was found many times. The CDR3 is CASSLDGLQYF. The CDR3, as DNA: TGTGCCAGCAGCTTAGATGGCCTGCAGTACTTC. This chain connects TRBV7-2 to TRBJ2-7; D is ambiguous. Per germline, CDR1 SGHTA and CDR2 FQGNSA. The CDR3 sequence is 11 residues long. V lost 1 base and J lost 9, with 7 bases in between.

This clonotype has only a few counts. The rearrangement joins TRBV5-5 to TRBJ2-2; 13 bases line up with TRBD2. With V trimmed by 2 bases and J by 4 bases, 2 bases remained unmatched. The germline V gene has CDR1 SGHKS and CDR2 YYEKEE (reference sequence). The CDR3 has 16 residues. The CDR3: CASSLTSGGATGELFF. For the CDR3, the DNA is TGTGCCAGCAGCTTAACTAGCGGGGGGGCCACCGGGGAGCTGTTTTTT. Supplemented by reference TRBV5-5 and TRBJ2-2, the full variable domain reads DAGVTQSPTHLIKTRGQQVTLRCSPISGHKSVSWYQQVLGQGPQFIFQYYEKEERGRGNFPDRFSARQFPNYSSELNVNALLLGDSALYLCASSLTSGGATGELFFGEGSRLTVL.

In this sample, this clonotype turned up many times. V and J are TRBV9 and TRBJ2-6; the D gene is possibly TRBD2 (6 bases). The CDR3 is 15 residues long. With 10 bases removed from V and 0 bases from J, the gap between germline ends came to 14 bases. Germline V gives CDR1 SGDLS, CDR2 YYNGEE. The CDR3 is CASGGRGSGANVLTF. Here the CDR3 DNA reads TGTGCCTCCGGGGGACGGGGCTCTGGGGCCAACGTCCTGACTTTC.

This clonotype came up a few times. The chain combines TRBV5-8 with TRBJ2-3, with 9 nucleotides matching TRBD1. V shed 4 bases, J shed 3 bases, and the junction held 6 bases outside the gene matches. The CDR3 is made up of 15 amino acids. Germline V gene lookup returns CDR1 SGHTS and CDR2 YDEGEE. The CDR3 here is CASSPWDRATDTQYF. CDR3 nucleotides: TGTGCCAGCAGCCCGTGGGACAGGGCGACAGATACGCAGTATTTT.

This clonotype was recorded many times. The V and J genes are TRBV2 and TRBJ2-7; the D gene is possibly TRBD1 (6 bases). From germline, CDR1 is SNHLY and CDR2 FYNNEI. The ends were cut back, 6 bases at V and 1 base at J, with 10 bases in the middle. The CDR3 extends over 13 amino acids. DNA of the CDR3: TGTGCCAGCAGGAAGACAGGTTCCTACGAGCAGTACTTC. Its translation: CASRKTGSYEQYF.

This clonotype has at least ten counts. The chain carries TRBV5-1 and TRBJ2-1; 10 positions agree with TRBD2. This CDR3 region has 13 residues. CDR1 and CDR2 from the germline V gene are SGHRS and YFSETQ. Trimming removed 3 bases from V and 10 bases from J; junction bases left unmatched: 4. The CDR3 region has the DNA TGCGCCAGCAGCTCCACTAGCGGGACCGAGCAGTTCTTC. Translation: CASSSTSGTEQFF.

This clonotype was detected a few times. V is TRBV28 and J is TRBJ2-7; D gene uncertain. CDR3 length: 14 amino acids. Germline CDR1 and CDR2: MDHEN and SYDVKM. Between the trimmed V and J ends, which lost 6 bases and 1 base, there was a span of 13 bases. CDR3 bases: TGTGCCAGCAGAGGACGGCTATCGTCCTACGAGCAGTACTTC. It is translated as CASRGRLSSYEQYF.

This clonotype was detected only a few times. V gene TRBV19 combines with J gene TRBJ1-1, with D hard to call. Germline V lookup: CDR1 LNHDA, CDR2 SQIVND (reference sequence). V lost 7 bases to trimming and J lost 1 base, with 7 bases between them. This CDR3 has 12 residues. CDR3 loop: CASTGRNTEAFF. DNA of the CDR3: TGTGCCAGTACTGGGAGGAACACTGAAGCTTTCTTT.

Comment on this clonotype: Since a much larger clone is just one base distant, this may be a read error. The rearrangement joins TRBV19 to TRBJ1-5; TRBD1 might be the D (5 bases). The V end was cut by 6 bases, the J end by 6 bases, with 12 bases between. CDR1 and CDR2 from the germline V gene are LNHDA and SQIVND (reference sequence). The CDR3 runs 13 residues. CDR3 amino acids: CASRPRGGQPQHF. The DNA of the CDR3 is TGTGCCAGTAGGCCGCGGGGGGGTCAGCCCCAGCATTTT.

This clonotype was picked up many times. The chain joins TRBV15 to TRBJ2-7; 9 nucleotides match TRBD2. The CDR3 has 14 residues. V shed 6 bases and J 0 bases; nucleotides not matched to a gene: 3. Looked up from germline, CDR1 is LNHNV and CDR2 is YYDKDF (reference sequence). This CDR3 is CATRASGNSYEQYF. CDR3 sequence (DNA): TGTGCCACCAGAGCTAGCGGGAACTCCTACGAGCAGTACTTC.